A selection of T cell receptor beta chains follows, all from one sample in a study of blood T cell repertoires in COVID-19. TCRdb's copy holds only in-frame clones and misses some; the assay was immunoSEQ multiplex PCR. The sample includes fewer than 250,000 clones, around 86% of them seen just once. Sequenced material: PBMCs or T cells enriched from blood (not recorded which). These receptors all stem from a woman aged 45-60 years who had recovered from COVID-19. The CDR3 runs from the conserved cysteine through the conserved F or W. D genes are given only for firm matches. Size is stated for part of the rows, as once, few or many counts, or as a class when the clone is expanded.

D	V	J	length	size	DNA	CDR3
TRBD1	TRBV5-1	TRBJ1-1	14	.	TGCGCCAGCAGCTTGTACAGGGGAAACACTGAAGCTTTCTTT	CASSLYRGNTEAFF
TRBD1	TRBV2	TRBJ1-2	13	.	TGTGCCAGCATCGGACAGGGGATAGGGGGCTACACCTTC	CASIGQGIGGYTF
.	TRBV9	TRBJ2-3	15	.	TGTGCCAGCAGCGCCCACCCTAGCGTGACAGATACGCAGTATTTT	CASSAHPSVTDTQYF
TRBD1	TRBV7-9	TRBJ1-1	15	few	TGTGCCAGCAGCTCAGGGGGTCGGGGAAACACTGAAGCTTTCTTT	CASSSGGRGNTEAFF
TRBD2	TRBV18	TRBJ2-7	16	.	TGTGCCAGCTCAACTAGAACGGGACTAGCGGGCTACGAGCAGTACTTC	CASSTRTGLAGYEQYF
.	TRBV11-3	TRBJ1-1	15	.	TGTGCCAGCAGCCAACGCAGGGGAGTGAACACTGAAGCTTTCTTT	CASSQRRGVNTEAFF
.	TRBV6-2/TRBV6-3	TRBJ1-1	14	few	TGTGCCAGCAGTTTACGGGGGGCGCAAATCGGAGCTTTCTTT	CASSLRGAQIGAFF
TRBD2	TRBV19	TRBJ2-5	17	.	TGTGCCAGTAGTACAGGATATAGCGGGAGTTACCAAGAGACCCAGTACTTC	CASSTGYSGSYQETQYF
.	TRBV30	TRBJ1-5	13	.	TGTGCCTGGGCGGGCGGGTACAATCAGCCCCAGCATTTT	CAWAGGYNQPQHF
.	TRBV29-1	TRBJ2-6	13	.	TGCAGCGTCGGACAGTCTGGGGCCAACGTCCTGACTTTC	CSVGQSGANVLTF
TRBD1	TRBV27	TRBJ1-5	18	.	TGTGCCAGCAGTATCCACGGGACAGGGAAAGGGAGCAATCAGCCCCAGCATTTT	CASSIHGTGKGSNQPQHF
TRBD1	TRBV7-9	TRBJ2-1	14	.	TGTGCCAGCAGCTCGATAACAGGGGGCTGGGGGCAGTTCTTC	CASSSITGGWGQFF
.	TRBV2	TRBJ1-2	14	.	TGTGCCAGCAGTGAATATAAACAGAACTATGGCTACACCTTC	CASSEYKQNYGYTF
TRBD2	TRBV25-1	TRBJ2-5	18	once	TGTGCCAGCAGTGAAAGGTTGATAGGACTAGCGGGGAGTGAGACCCAGTACTTC	CASSERLIGLAGSETQYF
.	TRBV7-2	TRBJ1-2	16	.	TGTGCCAGCAGTTCCAGCGGGGTTGGGGTTAGCTATGGCTACACCTTC	CASSSSGVGVSYGYTF
.	TRBV7-2	TRBJ1-1	16	.	TGTGCCAGCAGCTCCAGTCGGACAGATGGCTACACTGAAGCTTTCTTT	CASSSSRTDGYTEAFF
TRBD2	TRBV11-3	TRBJ2-1	14	.	TGTGCCAGCAGCCCGGGACTAGCGACCAATGAGCAGTTCTTC	CASSPGLATNEQFF
.	TRBV30	TRBJ2-2	13	.	TGTGCCTGGAGTGTAATTTTCGGCGGGGAGCTGTTTTTT	CAWSVIFGGELFF
TRBD1	TRBV10-3	TRBJ1-5	14	.	TGTGCCATCAGTGGGACAGGGGGATATCAGCCCCAGCATTTT	CAISGTGGYQPQHF
.	TRBV30	TRBJ2-2	12	.	TGTGCCTGGAGTGGCGTTCCCGGGGAGCTGTTTTTT	CAWSGVPGELFF
TRBD1	TRBV9	TRBJ2-7	14	.	TGTGCCAGCAGCAAGACAGGGGGGATATACGAGCAGTACTTC	CASSKTGGIYEQYF
.	TRBV5-4	TRBJ2-3	14	.	TGTGCCAGCAGACTGGACAGTAACACAGATACGCAGTATTTT	CASRLDSNTDTQYF
.	TRBV7-9	TRBJ1-3	17	.	TGTGCCAGCAGCAAATACAGGACTACCGCCTCTGGAAACACCATATATTTT	CASSKYRTTASGNTIYF
.	TRBV19	TRBJ1-5	13	.	TGTGCCAGTACCGGGACATTGAATCAGCCCCAGCATTTT	CASTGTLNQPQHF
TRBD1	TRBV30	TRBJ1-2	16	.	TGTGCCTCTAATCCGGGACAGGGTACGGGAAACTATGGCTACACCTTC	CASNPGQGTGNYGYTF
.	TRBV5-6	TRBJ1-2	13	.	TGTGCCAGCAGCTTGGGTGGGGGCGGCGGCTACACCTTC	CASSLGGGGGYTF
TRBD2	TRBV4-1	TRBJ2-1	17	.	TGCGCCAGCAGCCAAAAGTCCGGCCTAGCGGGAGTAAATGAGCAGTTCTTC	CASSQKSGLAGVNEQFF
.	TRBV11-2	TRBJ1-4	15	.	TGTGCCAGCAGCAGGAACAGGTTCACCAATGAAAAACTGTTTTTT	CASSRNRFTNEKLFF
.	TRBV6-1	TRBJ1-3	15	.	TGTGCCAGCAGTGAACAGGCGCCCTCTGGAAACACCATATATTTT	CASSEQAPSGNTIYF
TRBD1	TRBV7-9	TRBJ1-3	15	.	TGTGCCAGCAGCCGGAGGGGGCCCTCTGGAAACACCATATATTTT	CASSRRGPSGNTIYF
TRBD2	TRBV19	TRBJ2-7	16	.	TGTGCCAGTAGTCGAGGAAGGGCTAGCGGGACGGGAGAGCAGTACTTC	CASSRGRASGTGEQYF
.	TRBV7-9	TRBJ1-2	12	.	TGTGCCAGCTTGCGGGCGGACTATGGCTACACCTTC	CASLRADYGYTF
.	TRBV7-3	TRBJ1-2	13	few	TGTGCCAGCAGCTTTACCGGGGGATTTGGCTACACCTTC	CASSFTGGFGYTF
.	TRBV27	TRBJ2-1	16	.	TGTGCCAGCAGTTTTTTGGGCGGGGCCCTTGACAATGAGCAGTTCTTC	CASSFLGGALDNEQFF
TRBD2	TRBV19	TRBJ2-1	16	.	TGTGCCAGTAGTATAACTAGCGGGACGGCTCGGGATGAGCAGTTCTTC	CASSITSGTARDEQFF
.	TRBV27	TRBJ1-2	13	.	TGTGCCAGCAGTCCCCACCAGGGGTCTGGCTACACCTTC	CASSPHQGSGYTF
.	TRBV11-3	TRBJ2-3	14	once	TGTGCCAGCAGTCAGGGACTCGGCACAGATACGCAGTATTTT	CASSQGLGTDTQYF
TRBD2	TRBV5-1	TRBJ2-7	17	.	TGCGCCAGCAGCGAGGGGACTAGCGGGTTTAGCTCCTACGAGCAGTACTTC	CASSEGTSGFSSYEQYF
.	TRBV7-7	TRBJ2-7	15	.	TGTGCTAGCAGCTTAGGTCCAGGGGAAGTCTACGAGCAGTACTTC	CASSLGPGEVYEQYF
TRBD2	TRBV19	TRBJ2-7	14	once	TGTGCCAGTACCCGGGGGGGGACGGACTACGAGCAGTACTTC	CASTRGGTDYEQYF
.	TRBV19	TRBJ1-1	19	.	TGTGCCAGTAGTATAGGGGCGTTTTGGGCATCCGGAGACAGACATGAAGCTTTCTTT	CASSIGAFWASGDRHEAFF
.	TRBV30	TRBJ2-5	13	.	.	CAWSVGQGIVKYF
TRBD1	TRBV5-5	TRBJ1-5	17	.	TGTGCCAGCAGCTTGTTTCTCCTACAGGGGGAAGATCAGCCCCAGCATTTT	CASSLFLLQGEDQPQHF
TRBD1	TRBV27	TRBJ1-4	13	.	TGTGCCAGCGGTGACAGGGATAATGAAAAACTGTTTTTT	CASGDRDNEKLFF
TRBD1	TRBV12-3/TRBV12-4	TRBJ2-5	13	.	TGTGCCAGCAGAGGACAGGGGGGGGAGACCCAGTACTTC	CASRGQGGETQYF
TRBD2	TRBV7-9	TRBJ2-1	16	.	TGTGCCAGCAGCGGACAAGGACTAGCGGGAGATTATGAGCAGTTCTTC	CASSGQGLAGDYEQFF
.	TRBV5-4	TRBJ1-6	15	.	TGTGCCAGCAGAGCTCCAGGGGCCCCTGGATCACCCCTCCACTTT	CASRAPGAPGSPLHF
TRBD1	TRBV6-5	TRBJ1-6	15	once	TGTGCCAGCAGTTACCAGGGGGTCGTGGGCTCACCCCTCCACTTT	CASSYQGVVGSPLHF
.	TRBV20-1	TRBJ2-5	15	.	TGCAGTGCTAGTTCCGGGGGAGGGGGCCAAGAGACCCAGTACTTC	CSASSGGGGQETQYF
.	TRBV2	TRBJ1-2	12	.	TGTGCCAGCAGTGCGGGGAACTATGGCTACACCTTC	CASSAGNYGYTF
TRBD1	TRBV4-2	TRBJ2-3	17	few	TGTGCCAGCAGCCAAGGATACCCCGGACAGGCGATAGATACGCAGTATTTT	CASSQGYPGQAIDTQYF
.	TRBV6-1	TRBJ2-7	17	.	TGTGCCAGCAGTGAAGCGCTGTCAGCTAGCTTGCCCTACGAGCAGTACTTC	CASSEALSASLPYEQYF
.	TRBV11-2	TRBJ1-2	13	once	TGTGCCAGCAGCTTATTCGGGTACTATGGCTACACCTTC	CASSLFGYYGYTF
TRBD2	TRBV9	TRBJ2-5	15	few	TGTGCCAGCAGCGTAGGTTTAACTAGCGTGGAGACCCAGTACTTC	CASSVGLTSVETQYF
TRBD1	TRBV9	TRBJ1-3	14	.	TGTGCCAGCAACCGACAGGGGAAGGGTAGCACCATATATTTT	CASNRQGKGSTIYF
TRBD2	TRBV7-3	TRBJ2-3	18	.	TGTGCCAGCAGCTTACAGGGACTAGCCCTCAGCAGCACAGATACGCAGTATTTT	CASSLQGLALSSTDTQYF
TRBD2	TRBV7-2	TRBJ2-1	15	.	TGTGCCAGCAGCCCTCGAGTAGCGGGATACAATGAGCAGTTCTTC	CASSPRVAGYNEQFF
.	TRBV3-1/TRBV3-2	TRBJ2-5	11	.	TGTGCCAGCAGCCAACGACTCCGTATGTACTTC	CASSQRLRMYF
.	TRBV14	TRBJ1-3	15	.	TGTGCCAGCAGCCAACTCTACAGGGCTGGAAACACCATATATTTT	CASSQLYRAGNTIYF